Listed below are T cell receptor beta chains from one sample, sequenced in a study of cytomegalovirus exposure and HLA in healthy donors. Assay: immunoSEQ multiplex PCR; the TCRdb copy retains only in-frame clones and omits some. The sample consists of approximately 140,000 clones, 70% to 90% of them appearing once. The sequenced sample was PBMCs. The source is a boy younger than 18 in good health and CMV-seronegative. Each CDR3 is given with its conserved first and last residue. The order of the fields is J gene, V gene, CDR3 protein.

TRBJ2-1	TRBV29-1	CSVEQRYNEQFF
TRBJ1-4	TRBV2	CASSDLEKLFF
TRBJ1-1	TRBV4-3	CASSQDRGRANTEAFF
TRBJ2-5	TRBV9	CASSATGDQETQYF
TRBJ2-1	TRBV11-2	CASSHAETQQFF
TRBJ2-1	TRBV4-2	CASSRRGDNEQFF
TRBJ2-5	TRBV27	CASSLGGQGGETQYF
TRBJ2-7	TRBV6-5	CASSSITGGSYEQYF
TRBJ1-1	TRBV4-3	CASSQGGGNTEAFF
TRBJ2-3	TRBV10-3	CATGHRTDTQYF
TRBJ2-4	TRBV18	CASSLRESGNIQYF
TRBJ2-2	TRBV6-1	CASSDSGRAVGELFF
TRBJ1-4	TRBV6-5	CASRQGGTNEKLFF
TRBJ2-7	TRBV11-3	CASSTGTGRDEQYF
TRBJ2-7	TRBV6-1	CASSEGGPYEQYF
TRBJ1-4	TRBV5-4	CASSLVGGMDEKLFF
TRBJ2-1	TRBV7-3	CASSQSGGGAGNEQFF
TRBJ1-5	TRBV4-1	CASSGQSNQPQHF
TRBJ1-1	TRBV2	CASHGEVGTEAFF
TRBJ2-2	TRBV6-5	CASSSLGQGNTGELFF
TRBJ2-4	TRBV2	CASGTGDVIQYF
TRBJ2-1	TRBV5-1	CASSPTPGRNEQFF
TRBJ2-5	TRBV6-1	CASSLNGGAVETQYF
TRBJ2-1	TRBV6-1	CASSDRLADYNEQFF
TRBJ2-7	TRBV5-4	CASSPDQREVYEQYF
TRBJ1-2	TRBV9	CASSVGTGGFGYTF
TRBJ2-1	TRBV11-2	CASSLGVAGNYNEQFF
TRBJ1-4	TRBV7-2	CASSRGPEGKLFF
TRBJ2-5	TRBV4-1	CASSQGWGGDQETQYF
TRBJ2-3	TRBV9	CASSDRGFTDTQYF
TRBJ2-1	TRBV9	CASSVGTGEGWVNEQFF
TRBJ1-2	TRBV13	CASSLRGNGYTF
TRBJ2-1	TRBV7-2	CASGFPSSAAKTYNEQFF
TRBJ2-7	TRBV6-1	CASSEAGREQYF
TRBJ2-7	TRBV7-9	CASSWTGGAEQYF
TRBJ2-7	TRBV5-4	CASSLGGQDSYEQYF
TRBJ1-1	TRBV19	CASTPTGFFPEAFF
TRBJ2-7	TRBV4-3	CASSHEHGILYEQYF
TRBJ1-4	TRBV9	CASSFTGGTNEKLFF
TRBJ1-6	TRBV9	CASSVSPDRRDSPLHF
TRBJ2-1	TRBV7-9	CASSTFRAYNEQFF
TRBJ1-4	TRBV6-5	CASSADSRNEKLFF
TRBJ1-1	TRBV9	CASSEGGAYEAFF
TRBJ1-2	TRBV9	CASSVVGGGNYGYTF
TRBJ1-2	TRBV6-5	CASSYGGAGYTF
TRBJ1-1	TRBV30	CAWSTGQGRSEAFF
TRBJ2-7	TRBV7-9	CASSLVPRTHYYEQYF
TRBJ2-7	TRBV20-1	CSAESGEQYF
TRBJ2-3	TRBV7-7	CASSLVGATDTQYF
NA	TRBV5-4	CASSPAPDADYEQYF
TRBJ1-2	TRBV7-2	CASSLRGQLYGYTF
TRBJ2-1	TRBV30	CAWTHPGQGKQFF
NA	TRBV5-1	CASSSGLAGGETQYF
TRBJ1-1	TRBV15	CAARQGETEAFF
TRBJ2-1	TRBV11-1	CASSLEQGGYNEQFF
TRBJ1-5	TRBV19	CGSGSHQPQHF
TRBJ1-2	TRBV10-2	CASRETGGVYGYTF